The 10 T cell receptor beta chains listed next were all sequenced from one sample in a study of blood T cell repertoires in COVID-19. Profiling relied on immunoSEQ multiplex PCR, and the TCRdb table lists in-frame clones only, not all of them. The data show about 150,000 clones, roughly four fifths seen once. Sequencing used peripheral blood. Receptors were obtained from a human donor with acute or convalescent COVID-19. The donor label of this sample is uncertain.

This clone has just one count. The CDR3 reads CASGRGPLGSPLHF. As DNA, the CDR3 is TGTGCCAGCGGTAGGGGGCCCCTTGGGTCACCCCTCCACTTT. This sequence joins TRBV3-1 (or the pseudogene TRBV3-2) and TRBJ1-6, with 7 bases lining up with TRBD1. Germline trimming cut 8 bases from V and 10 bases from J; bases unmatched to any gene: 11. In germline, CDR1 is LGHDT, CDR2 YNNKEL (reference sequence). The CDR3 runs to 14 residues.

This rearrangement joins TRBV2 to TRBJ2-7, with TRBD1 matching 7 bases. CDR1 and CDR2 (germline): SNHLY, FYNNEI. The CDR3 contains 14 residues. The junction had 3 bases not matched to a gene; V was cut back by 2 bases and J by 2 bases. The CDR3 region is CASSELTGAYEQYF. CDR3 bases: TGTGCCAGCAGTGAATTAACAGGGGCCTACGAGCAGTACTTC.

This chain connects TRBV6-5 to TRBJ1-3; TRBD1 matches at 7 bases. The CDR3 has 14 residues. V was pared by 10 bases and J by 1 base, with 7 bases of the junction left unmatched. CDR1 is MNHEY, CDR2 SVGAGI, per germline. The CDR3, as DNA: TGTGCCACCCAAAACAGGGGATCTGGAAACACCATATATTTT. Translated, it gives CATQNRGSGNTIYF.

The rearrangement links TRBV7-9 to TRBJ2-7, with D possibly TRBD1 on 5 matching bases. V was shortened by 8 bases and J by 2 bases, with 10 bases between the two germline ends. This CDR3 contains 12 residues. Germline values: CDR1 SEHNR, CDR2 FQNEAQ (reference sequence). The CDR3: CASSDRTYEQYF. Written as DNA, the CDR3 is TGTGCCAGCTCCGACAGAACCTACGAGCAGTACTTC.

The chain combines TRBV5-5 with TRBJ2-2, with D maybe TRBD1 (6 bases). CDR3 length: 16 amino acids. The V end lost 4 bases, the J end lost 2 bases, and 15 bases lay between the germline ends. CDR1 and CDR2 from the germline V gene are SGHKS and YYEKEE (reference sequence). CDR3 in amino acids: CASSAYRDTNTGELFF. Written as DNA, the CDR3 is TGTGCCAGCAGCGCATACCGGGACACCAACACCGGGGAGCTGTTTTTT.

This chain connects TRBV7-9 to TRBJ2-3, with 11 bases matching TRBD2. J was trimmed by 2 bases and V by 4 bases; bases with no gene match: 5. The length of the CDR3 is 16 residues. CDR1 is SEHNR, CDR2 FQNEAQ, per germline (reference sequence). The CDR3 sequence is CASSSGTSGSTDTQYF. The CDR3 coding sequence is TGTGCCAGCAGCTCTGGGACTAGCGGTTCCACAGATACGCAGTATTTT.

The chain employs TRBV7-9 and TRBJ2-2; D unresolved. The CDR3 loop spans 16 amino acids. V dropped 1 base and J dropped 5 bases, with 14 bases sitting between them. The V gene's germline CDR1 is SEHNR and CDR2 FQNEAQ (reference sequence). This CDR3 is CASSLVERSQTGELFF. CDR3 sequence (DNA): TGTGCCAGCAGCTTAGTCGAAAGGAGTCAGACCGGGGAGCTGTTTTTT.

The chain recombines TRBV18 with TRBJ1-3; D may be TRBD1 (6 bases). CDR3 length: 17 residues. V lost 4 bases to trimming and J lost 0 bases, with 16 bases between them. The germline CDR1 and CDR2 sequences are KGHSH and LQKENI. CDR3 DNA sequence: TGTGCCAGCTCACTCGACTGGGGGCCTTTCTCTGGAAACACCATATATTTT. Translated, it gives CASSLDWGPFSGNTIYF.

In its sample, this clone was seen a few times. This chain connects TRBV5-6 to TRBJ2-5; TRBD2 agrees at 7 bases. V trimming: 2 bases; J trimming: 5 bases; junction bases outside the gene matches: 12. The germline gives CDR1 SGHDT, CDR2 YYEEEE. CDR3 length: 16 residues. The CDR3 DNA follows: TGTGCCAGCAGCTTACTGGTGGGGGGGAGTGTTGAGACCCAGTACTTC. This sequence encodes CASSLLVGGSVETQYF.

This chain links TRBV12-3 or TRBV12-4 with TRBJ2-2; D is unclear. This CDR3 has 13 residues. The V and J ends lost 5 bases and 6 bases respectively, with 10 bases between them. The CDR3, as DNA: TGTGCCAGCAGTCAGACAACACCCGGGGAGCTGTTTTTT. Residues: CASSQTTPGELFF.